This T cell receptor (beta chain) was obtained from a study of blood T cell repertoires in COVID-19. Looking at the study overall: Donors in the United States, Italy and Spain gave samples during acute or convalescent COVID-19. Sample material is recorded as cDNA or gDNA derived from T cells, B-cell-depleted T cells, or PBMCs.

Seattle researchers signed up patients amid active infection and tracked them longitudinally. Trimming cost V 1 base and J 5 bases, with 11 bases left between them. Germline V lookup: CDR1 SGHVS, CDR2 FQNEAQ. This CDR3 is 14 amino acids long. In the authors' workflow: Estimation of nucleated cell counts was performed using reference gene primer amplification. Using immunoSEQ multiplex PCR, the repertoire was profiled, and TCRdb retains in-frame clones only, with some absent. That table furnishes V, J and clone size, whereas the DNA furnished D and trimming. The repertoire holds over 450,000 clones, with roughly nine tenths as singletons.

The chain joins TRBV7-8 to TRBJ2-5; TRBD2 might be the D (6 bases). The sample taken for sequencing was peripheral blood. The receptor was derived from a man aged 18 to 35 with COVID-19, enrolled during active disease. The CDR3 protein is CASSLERGIETQYF. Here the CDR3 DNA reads TGTGCCAGCAGCTTAGAACGCGGGATTGAGACCCAGTACTTC.